This T cell receptor (beta chain) was profiled in a study of neurological immune-mediated disorders. In germline, CDR1 is KGHSH, CDR2 LQKENI. Trimming cost V 3 bases and J 5 bases, with 7 bases left between them. The CDR3 loop spans 12 amino acids. TCRdb redid the calling of the 5' RACE reads with MiXCR, one entry per CDR3 protein. The sample includes roughly 56,000 distinct CDR3 sequences, 3% to 4% of them seen just once. This clonotype has a handful of counts. The chain is built from TRBV18 and TRBJ2-5; the D is unclear. This receptor was taken from a woman in her sixties with multiple sclerosis. The sample consisted of PBMCs. The CDR3 DNA reads as TGTGCCAGCTCACCCTCGAGGGAGACCCAGTACTTC. The encoded protein is CASSPSRETQYF.